The clone carrying this T cell receptor beta chain has at least ten counts. The data derive from a study of T cells after yellow fever vaccination. On the study more broadly: Cell sorting separated EM, EMRA, CM and Tscm memory subsets by CD3, CD45RA, CCR7 and CD95. The study, taken as a whole, reports: The secondary response peaked faster, at day 5 versus 15, but was weaker. Reappearance after the booster was seen for most primary-vaccination clones, at about 95% CD4 and 75% to 90% CD8.

UMIs were added to TCR cDNA along with a universal primer site when it was made by 5'RACE template switching. TCRdb used MiXCR to reprocess the 5' RACE reads, holding one entry per CDR3 protein. The sample yields around 25,000 distinct CDR3 sequences, approximately 3.5% seen once. CDR1 and CDR2 (germline): SGHVS, FNYEAQ. This CDR3 has 13 residues. Trimming left V 5 bases short and J 7 bases short, with 12 bases between. The sequencing here drew on PBMCs, either bulk or a sorted T-cell subset (CD4+, CD8+, memory, or dextramer-sorted; not recorded which), taken approximately 40 days after the first yellow fever vaccination. This TCR derives from a man younger than 35 who received the YFV17D yellow fever vaccine. The rearrangement links TRBV7-6 to TRBJ1-5; D ambiguous. The CDR3 loop reads CASSPQTGQPQHF. Written as DNA, the CDR3 is TGTGCCAGCAGCCCTCAGACCGGACAGCCCCAGCATTTT.